The 25 T cell receptor beta chains below all came from one sample that was sequenced in a study of blood T cell repertoires in COVID-19. The repertoire was sequenced with immunoSEQ multiplex PCR; TCRdb's copy has only in-frame clones and lacks some. The sample consists of 150,000 or so clones, 75% to 95% of them appearing once. The specimen was peripheral blood. The receptors come from a man between 50 and 59 years old with acute or convalescent COVID-19.

The rearrangement uses TRBV20-1 and TRBJ2-2; 13 nucleotides line up with TRBD2. V lost 3 bases to trimming and J lost 6 bases; unmatched junction nucleotides: 7. The germline V gene encodes CDR1 DFQATT and CDR2 SNEGSKA (reference sequence). This CDR3 region has 16 residues. CDR3 bases: TGCAGTGCTAGTACCGGGACTAGCGGGAAGTCCGGGGAGCTGTTTTTT. This gives the protein CSASTGTSGKSGELFF.

V gene TRBV19 combines with J gene TRBJ1-5, with TRBD1 matching over 11 bases. Germline trimming cut 6 bases from V and 4 bases from J; bases unmatched to any gene: 2. This CDR3 contains 14 residues. In germline, CDR1 is LNHDA, CDR2 SQIVND (reference sequence). This chain's CDR3 is CASSRDRGNQPQHF. As DNA, the CDR3 is TGTGCCAGTAGCCGGGACAGGGGGAATCAGCCCCAGCATTTT.

A single count supports this clone. At one of its ends the junction is not consistent with the germline gene, which may arise from a read error. The CDR3 loop is CASSPGRLAGGITDTQYF. The CDR3 coding sequence is TGTGCTAGCAGCCCCGGTCGACTAGCGGGGGGGATCACAGATACGCAGTATTTT. The rearrangement joins TRBV7-7 to TRBJ2-3, with 14 bases aligning to TRBD2. Looked up from germline, CDR1 is SSHAT and CDR2 is FNYEAQ (reference sequence). The CDR3 covers 18 residues.

This clone was recorded once. The chain is built from TRBV13 and TRBJ2-7; 13 bases agree with TRBD2. Germline V gene sequence: CDR1 PRHDT, CDR2 FYEKMQ (reference sequence). The CDR3 runs to 18 residues. Trimming cost V 5 bases and J 4 bases; bases outside gene matches: 14. Here the CDR3 reads CASSPRTSGSLGQYEQYF. DNA of the CDR3: TGTGCCAGCAGCCCACGGACTAGCGGGAGCTTGGGGCAATACGAGCAGTACTTC.

The chain couples TRBV28 to TRBJ1-5; 10 bases fit TRBD1. Trimming took 2 bases from V and 4 from J; bases not matched to a gene: 8. The CDR3 consists of 17 residues. Germline CDR1 is MDHEN and CDR2 is SYDVKM. The chain's CDR3 is CASSLPGQGVRNQPQHF. Here the CDR3 DNA reads TGTGCCAGCAGTTTACCCGGACAGGGGGTACGAAATCAGCCCCAGCATTTT.

The J gene is TRBJ2-2, the V gene TRBV9, with 7 bases fitting TRBD2. Germline V gene sequence: CDR1 SGDLS, CDR2 YYNGEE. This CDR3 has 15 amino acids. Germline trimming cut 2 bases from V and 1 base from J; bases unmatched to any gene: 2. CDR3 bases: TGTGCCAGCAGCGTCGGCGGGAGGAACACCGGGGAGCTGTTTTTT. This codes for CASSVGGRNTGELFF. The entire variable domain, with the rest obtained from reference TRBV9 and TRBJ2-2, is as follows: DSGVTQTPKHLITATGQRVTLRCSPRSGDLSVYWYQQSLDQGLQFLIQYYNGEERAKGNILERFSAQQFPDLHSELNLSSLELGDSALYFCASSVGGRNTGELFFGEGSRLTVL.

The chain has TRBV6-2 or TRBV6-3 and TRBJ2-1, with a possible D match to TRBD2 (5 bases). With 1 base removed from V and 12 bases from J, the gap between germline ends came to 16 bases. The CDR3 length is 14 residues. CDR1 and CDR2 from the germline V gene are MNHEY and SVGEGT. The CDR3 coding sequence is TGTGCCAGCAGTTACTTGCCGGGTATAGCGAGGCAGTTCTTC. Amino acids: CASSYLPGIARQFF.

J is TRBJ2-3 and V is TRBV12-5; TRBD1 agrees at 11 bases. The CDR3 covers 16 residues. The J segment lost 0 bases and the V segment lost 3 bases, leaving 2 bases of the junction unmatched. CDR1 is LGHNT, CDR2 FRNRAP, per germline. The CDR3, as DNA: TGTGCTAGTGGTTTTGGACAGGGGGCCAGCACAGATACGCAGTATTTT. As protein: CASGFGQGASTDTQYF.

In its sample, this clone was seen a few times. The J gene is TRBJ2-7, the V gene TRBV4-1; TRBD1 matches at 7 bases. With V trimmed by 0 bases and J by 3 bases, 8 bases remained unmatched. The CDR3 loop spans 16 amino acids. Germline V gene sequence: CDR1 MGHRA, CDR2 YSYEKL. As DNA, the CDR3 is TGCGCCAGCAGCCAAGATCGGGACAGCCAACTCTACGAGCAGTACTTC. It encodes CASSQDRDSQLYEQYF.

This sequence joins TRBV12-5 and TRBJ1-1; D ambiguous. CDR3 length equals 13 residues. Germline V gene data show CDR1 as LGHNT and CDR2 as FRNRAP. Trimming took off 3 bases at V and 3 bases at J, with 8 bases between the two ends. DNA of the CDR3: TGTGCTAGTGGTTTTTGGAGCGACACTGAAGCTTTCTTT. Translation gives CASGFWSDTEAFF. The whole variable domain, remainder taken from reference TRBV12-5 and TRBJ1-1, is DARVTQTPRHKVTEMGQEVTMRCQPILGHNTVFWYRQTMMQGLELLAYFRNRAPLDDSGMPKDRFSAEMPDATLATLKIQPSEPRDSAVYFCASGFWSDTEAFFGQGTRLTVV.

The chain combines TRBV5-1 with TRBJ1-1; maybe TRBD1 (5 bases). CDR3 length: 14 residues. V was pared by 4 bases and J by 6 bases, with 16 bases between. Germline V lookup: CDR1 SGHRS, CDR2 YFSETQ. The chain's CDR3 is CASSDSRVSAEAFF. The CDR3 nucleotides read TGCGCCAGCAGCGACTCCAGGGTTTCTGCTGAAGCTTTCTTT.

The chain recombines TRBV18 with TRBJ1-1; D is undetermined. This CDR3 contains 15 residues. Germline-derived CDR1 and CDR2 are KGHSH and LQKENI. Trimming cost V 2 bases and J 1 base, with 11 bases left between them. CDR3 in DNA: TGTGCCAGCTCACCATCCCCGGTAACGAACACTGAAGCTTTCTTT. This gives the protein CASSPSPVTNTEAFF.

The rearrangement links TRBV5-1 to TRBJ2-1; 7 bases line up with TRBD2. CDR1 SGHRS and CDR2 YFSETQ come from the germline V gene. The CDR3 is made up of 15 amino acids. Trimming cost V 6 bases and J 6 bases; bases outside gene matches: 12. CDR3 region: CASTLGGRTGNEQFF. In DNA form, the CDR3 reads TGCGCCAGCACCCTGGGAGGGAGGACGGGCAATGAGCAGTTCTTC.

This clone occurred a few times. The genes are TRBV27 and TRBJ2-1, with D possibly matching TRBD2 (5 bases). There are 15 residues in the CDR3. The V end lost 6 bases, the J end lost 0 bases, and 12 bases lay between the germline ends. CDR1 is MNHEY and CDR2 is SMNVEV in the germline V gene (reference sequence). The CDR3 here is CASSRPSSSYNEQFF. The CDR3 DNA is TGTGCCAGCAGCCGACCTAGCAGCTCCTACAATGAGCAGTTCTTC.

This chain connects TRBV4-2 to TRBJ1-1, with 7 bases aligning to TRBD1. V lost 2 bases to trimming and J lost 4 bases; unmatched junction nucleotides: 7. The CDR3 totals 15 residues. The germline gives CDR1 LGHNA, CDR2 YNFKEQ. The CDR3: CASSQLQGLGTEAFF. CDR3 in DNA: TGTGCCAGCAGCCAATTACAGGGGTTGGGCACTGAAGCTTTCTTT.

The chain joins TRBV10-3 to TRBJ2-7; 7 bases line up with TRBD2. Germline CDR1 is ENHRY and CDR2 is SYGVKD. The CDR3 extends over 14 amino acids. Unmatched junction bases numbered 9, after V lost 8 bases and J lost 2 bases. The CDR3 region is CAIVDSSGPYEQYF. DNA for the CDR3: TGTGCCATCGTAGATTCTAGCGGCCCCTACGAGCAGTACTTC.

The rearrangement joins TRBV11-2 to TRBJ1-5; TRBD1 aligns across 10 bases. Germline loops: CDR1 SGHAT, CDR2 FQNNGV. Unmatched junction bases numbered 4, after V lost 5 bases and J lost 3 bases. CDR3 length: 15 amino acids. CDR3 loop: CASSQGQGLNQPQHF. The CDR3 DNA sequence: TGTGCCAGCAGCCAGGGACAGGGGCTCAATCAGCCCCAGCATTTT.

This clone was found once. CDR3 amino acids: CASSFQRGGPVIQYF. The CDR3 region has the DNA TGTGCCAGCAGCTTCCAAAGGGGGGGGCCGGTCATTCAGTACTTC. The rearrangement links TRBV28 to TRBJ2-4; the D gene is possibly TRBD2 (7 bases). The length of the CDR3 is 15 residues. Germline V gene data show CDR1 as MDHEN and CDR2 as SYDVKM. Trimming stripped 6 bases from V and 9 bases from J, with 21 bases between.

This sequence joins TRBV9 and TRBJ1-1; 8 bases fit TRBD1. The CDR3 spans 14 residues. Trimming cost V 3 bases and J 4 bases; bases outside gene matches: 5. Germline CDR1 is SGDLS and CDR2 is YYNGEE. CDR3 protein: CASSDATGVTEAFF. CDR3 nucleotide sequence: TGTGCCAGCAGCGACGCGACAGGGGTCACTGAAGCTTTCTTT.

The V call is TRBV18, the J call TRBJ1-5, with D possibly TRBD1 on 6 matching bases. The germline V and J ends were trimmed by 2 bases and 1 base, with 12 bases remaining between them. The CDR3 runs to 16 residues. CDR1 KGHSH and CDR2 LQKENI come from the germline V gene. CDR3 in amino acids: CASSPYSGASNQPQHF. The CDR3 coding sequence is TGTGCCAGCTCACCATATTCAGGGGCCAGCAATCAGCCCCAGCATTTT.

This rearrangement joins TRBV19 to TRBJ1-5; possibly TRBD1 for D (6 bases). Germline CDR1 LNHDA, CDR2 SQIVND (reference sequence). V lost 4 bases and J 1 base, leaving 8 bases between the germline ends. This CDR3 region has 14 residues. This CDR3 reads CASSRGGSNQPQHF. The CDR3 DNA sequence: TGTGCCAGTAGTAGAGGGGGAAGCAATCAGCCCCAGCATTTT. Looking up the rest from reference TRBV19 and TRBJ1-5 gives the full variable domain: DGGITQSPKYLFRKEGQNVTLSCEQNLNHDAMYWYRQDPGQGLRLIYYSQIVNDFQKGDIAEGYSVSREKKESFPLTVTSAQKNPTAFYLCASSRGGSNQPQHFGDGTRLSIL.

V is TRBV7-9 and J is TRBJ2-3; D gene uncertain. Trimming removed 5 bases at V and 1 base at J, with 10 bases between. Germline V gene data show CDR1 as SEHNR and CDR2 as FQNEAQ (reference sequence). This CDR3 is built from 14 residues. The CDR3 region has the DNA TGTGCCAGCAGCCTTCGTCGGGGCACAGATACGCAGTATTTT. Protein product: CASSLRRGTDTQYF.

This clone was found once. V is TRBV19 and J is TRBJ2-1; 8 positions agree with TRBD2. Germline CDR1 and CDR2: LNHDA and SQIVND (reference sequence). After removal of 6 bases from V and 7 bases from J, the junction contained 5 bases not matched to a gene. This CDR3 region has 13 residues. As DNA, the CDR3 is TGTGCCAGTAGCGGGGGGGCCTCGAATGAGCAGTTCTTC. Translation: CASSGGASNEQFF.

This chain links TRBV7-9 with TRBJ1-2, with D possibly TRBD1 on 5 matching bases. Germline CDR1 reads SEHNR; CDR2 reads FQNEAQ (reference sequence). V lost 1 base to trimming and J lost 6 bases, with 12 bases between them. This CDR3 has 14 amino acids. The CDR3 here is CASSLEAGLDGYTF. The DNA for the CDR3 is TGTGCCAGCAGCTTAGAAGCAGGGTTGGATGGCTACACCTTC. Using reference TRBV7-9 and TRBJ1-2 for the parts outside the CDR3, the full variable domain is DTGVSQNPRHKITKRGQNVTFRCDPISEHNRLYWYRQTLGQGPEFLTYFQNEAQLEKSRLLSDRFSAERPKGSFSTLEIQRTEQGDSAMYLCASSLEAGLDGYTFGSGTRLTVV.

This clone was found once. The V gene is TRBV19, the J gene TRBJ1-2; a possible D gene is TRBD1 (6 bases). Deletions cut 6 bases from V and 3 bases from J, with 14 bases between. The CDR3 length is 14 residues. Germline lookup yields CDR1 LNHDA and CDR2 SQIVND (reference sequence). CDR3 DNA sequence: TGTGCCAGTAGCCGTACAGGGCTCGACTATGGCTACACCTTC. Translation gives CASSRTGLDYGYTF.